The rows below give T cell receptor beta chains drawn from one sample of a study of cytotoxic CD8 clonotypes in ibrutinib-treated CLL. The repertoire was sequenced with immunoSEQ multiplex PCR; TCRdb's copy has only in-frame clones and lacks some. The profile shows nearly 85,000 clones, around 79% of them singletons. The input for sequencing was PBMCs, taken after 12 months of ibrutinib treatment. Every receptor here comes from a human donor with chronic lymphocytic leukemia. Each CDR3 is given with its conserved first and last residue. A D gene is named only where the DNA matches it firmly. Some rows mark clone size as missing; the rest say once, few, many or name a class of expanded clone.

v_gene,j_gene,len,d_gene,abundance,CDR3aa,CDR3nt
TRBV6-6,TRBJ2-1,12,NA,many,CASRKGTSAQFF,TGTGCCAGCAGGAAGGGCACCTCCGCACAGTTCTTC
TRBV10-3,TRBJ1-1,12,NA,few,CAISEWGTEAFF,TGTGCCATCAGCGAGTGGGGCACTGAAGCTTTCTTT
TRBV2,TRBJ1-1,11,NA,NA,CASTTGEGAFF,TGTGCCAGCACCACGGGGGAGGGAGCTTTCTTT
TRBV7-9,TRBJ2-7,16,TRBD1,NA,CASSYTHSTGPGEQYF,TGTGCCAGCAGCTACACACACTCGACAGGGCCGGGGGAGCAGTACTTC
TRBV29-1,TRBJ1-4,12,NA,NA,CSVEEPGEKLFF,TGCAGCGTTGAAGAGCCGGGGGAAAAACTGTTTTTT
TRBV18,TRBJ1-3,17,NA,NA,CASSPYSGDLSGNTIYF,TGTGCCAGCTCACCATACTCAGGGGACCTCTCTGGAAACACCATATATTTT
TRBV15,TRBJ2-3,17,TRBD2,few,CATSTRLAGGRTDTQYF,TGTGCCACCAGCACCCGACTAGCGGGGGGAAGGACAGATACGCAGTATTTT
TRBV29-1,TRBJ2-7,13,TRBD2,NA,CSVDSGGPYEQYF,TGCAGCGTTGACTCGGGAGGACCCTACGAGCAGTACTTC
TRBV6-1,TRBJ2-7,16,TRBD2,NA,CASSEASGLGSYEQYF,TGTGCCAGCAGTGAGGCTAGCGGGCTTGGGTCCTACGAGCAGTACTTC
TRBV19,TRBJ1-5,15,NA,NA,CASSTGTRGNQPQHF,TGTGCCAGTAGTACCGGGACAAGGGGCAATCAGCCCCAGCATTTT
TRBV9,TRBJ2-3,17,TRBD2,NA,CASSVGYLAGGEDTQYF,TGTGCCAGCAGCGTAGGTTATCTAGCGGGAGGGGAAGATACGCAGTATTTT
TRBV29-1,TRBJ2-5,13,TRBD2,many,CSVAGTSQETQYF,TGCAGCGTCGCCGGGACTAGCCAAGAGACCCAGTACTTC
TRBV5-4,TRBJ2-3,14,TRBD2,NA,CASSFPSGADTQYF,TGCGCCAGCAGCTTCCCTAGCGGGGCAGATACGCAGTATTTT
TRBV27,TRBJ2-1,15,TRBD2,NA,CASSWGTGRGNEQFF,TGTGCCAGCAGTTGGGGGACTGGGCGGGGGAATGAGCAGTTCTTC
TRBV5-1,TRBJ2-1,16,TRBD2,NA,CASSPRTSGGPGEQFF,TGCGCCAGCAGCCCCCGGACTAGCGGGGGCCCCGGTGAGCAGTTCTTC
TRBV28,TRBJ1-5,14,NA,few,CASLGAYSNQPQHF,TGTGCCAGCCTCGGGGCATATAGCAATCAGCCCCAGCATTTT
TRBV10-2,TRBJ2-7,15,NA,NA,CASSSPSGDRYEQYF,TGCGCCAGCAGTTCGCCGAGCGGAGACCGCTACGAGCAGTACTTC
TRBV6-5,TRBJ1-3,16,NA,few,CASSYSSTYSGNTIYF,TGTGCCAGCAGTTACTCGTCAACTTACTCTGGAAACACCATATATTTT
TRBV19,TRBJ1-5,13,NA,few,CASRRALSQPQHF,TGTGCCAGTCGCCGGGCCCTAAGTCAGCCCCAGCATTTT
TRBV5-6,TRBJ2-7,13,NA,NA,CASSPWHGGIRYF,TGTGCCAGCAGCCCATGGCATGGCGGCATCCGGTACTTC
TRBV4-3,TRBJ1-2,12,NA,NA,CASSNGAVGYTF,TGCGCCAGCTCCAACGGGGCGGTTGGCTACACCTTC
TRBV28,TRBJ1-5,16,NA,NA,CASSWGPGGAPQPQHF,TGTGCCAGCAGTTGGGGGCCGGGGGGTGCCCCTCAGCCCCAGCATTTT
TRBV12-5,TRBJ2-2,16,TRBD2,NA,CASGLDVREGTGELFF,TGTGCTAGTGGTTTAGACGTCCGGGAGGGCACCGGGGAGCTGTTTTTT
TRBV18,TRBJ1-3,16,NA,once,CASSPSAGYSGNTIYF,TGTGCCAGCTCACCTTCAGCCGGATACTCTGGAAACACCATATATTTT
TRBV5-1,TRBJ2-7,14,NA,NA,CASSFGQLLDEQYF,TGCGCCAGCAGCTTTGGACAGTTACTGGACGAGCAGTACTTC
TRBV30,TRBJ2-3,12,TRBD2,few,CAWSGGADTQYF,TGTGCCTGGAGCGGGGGGGCAGATACGCAGTATTTT
TRBV2,TRBJ2-1,14,TRBD2,once,CASQGLAGSRVGFF,TGTGCCAGCCAGGGACTAGCCGGTTCCAGAGTGGGGTTCTTC
TRBV11-2,TRBJ2-7,14,TRBD1,NA,CASSLVGTAYEQYF,TGTGCCAGCAGCTTAGTTGGGACAGCCTACGAGCAGTACTTC
TRBV30,TRBJ2-1,15,NA,NA,CAWSVRPGRHNEQFF,TGTGCCTGGAGTGTACGGCCGGGCAGGCACAATGAGCAGTTCTTC
TRBV5-1,TRBJ2-3,16,NA,few,CASSLVGGGSTDTQYF,TGCGCCAGCAGCTTGGTGGGCGGTGGTAGCACAGATACGCAGTATTTT
TRBV29-1,TRBJ2-7,13,TRBD2,NA,CSGGGGFGGEQYF,TGCAGCGGCGGCGGGGGGTTCGGGGGCGAGCAGTACTTC
TRBV9,TRBJ1-3,15,NA,NA,CASSVVARRENTIYF,TGTGCCAGCAGCGTAGTGGCACGACGGGAAAACACCATATATTTT
TRBV19,TRBJ2-5,14,NA,NA,CASSTGQRGETQYF,TGTGCCAGTAGCACAGGACAGAGAGGAGAGACCCAGTACTTC
TRBV27,TRBJ2-2,12,NA,NA,CASTSETGELFF,TGTGCCAGCACCTCGGAGACCGGGGAGCTGTTTTTT
TRBV9,TRBJ1-1,13,NA,NA,CASSPRAQGGAFF,TGTGCCAGCAGCCCCCGGGCACAGGGTGGAGCTTTCTTT
TRBV6-6,TRBJ2-3,14,NA,once,CASSPPRGSDTQYF,TGTGCCAGCAGCCCCCCCCGGGGTTCAGATACGCAGTATTTT
TRBV27,TRBJ2-1,16,TRBD1,NA,CASTTYWGTEDNEQFF,TGTGCCAGCACCACCTATTGGGGGACAGAAGACAATGAGCAGTTCTTC